The 23 T cell receptor beta chains given below trace back to one sample, sequenced in a study of PD-L1 blockade in urothelial cancer. Libraries were prepared by immunoSEQ multiplex PCR; TCRdb keeps only in-frame clonotypes and omits some of them. Here the sample spans tens of thousands of clones, roughly four fifths being singletons. The time point denotes: pretreatment peripheral blood. Sequenced material: PBMCs, taken around atezolizumab (anti-PD-L1) treatment. These receptor sequences come from a man aged 60 to 75 with urothelial cancer.

The chain has TRBV2 and TRBJ2-1; TRBD2 might be the D (6 bases). Trimming shortened V by 8 bases and J by 7 bases, and 15 bases separated the two germline ends. The CDR3 runs to 13 residues. CDR1 and CDR2 from the germline V gene are SNHLY and FYNNEI. The CDR3: CASAGRIRNEQFF. DNA for the CDR3: TGTGCCAGCGCGGGAAGGATTCGGAATGAGCAGTTCTTC.

This clone was detected a few times. This chain connects TRBV6-5 to TRBJ1-6; maybe TRBD1 (5 bases). The CDR3 consists of 14 residues. The ends were cut back, 0 bases at V and 5 bases at J, with 5 bases in the middle. Germline lookup yields CDR1 MNHEY and CDR2 SVGAGI. CDR3 in amino acids: CASSYSGHNSPLHF. Here the CDR3 DNA reads TGTGCCAGCAGTTACTCGGGGCATAATTCACCCCTCCACTTT.

The gene calls are TRBV27 and TRBJ2-3; 8 nucleotides line up with TRBD2. With V trimmed by 6 bases and J by 3 bases, 2 bases remained unmatched. The CDR3 runs 13 residues. Germline assignment: CDR1 MNHEY and CDR2 SMNVEV (reference sequence). The chain's CDR3 is CASSGGATDTQYF. In DNA form, the CDR3 reads TGTGCCAGCAGCGGGGGGGCTACAGATACGCAGTATTTT.

The CDR3 spells CATSGPGVAGETDTQYF. Here the CDR3 DNA reads TGTGCCACCAGCGGTCCTGGGGTAGCGGGGGAGACAGATACGCAGTATTTT. The chain combines TRBV15 with TRBJ2-3; 9 positions agree with TRBD2. The junction had 12 bases not matched to a gene; V was cut back by 5 bases and J by 3 bases. This CDR3 contains 17 residues. Germline CDR1 and CDR2: LNHNV and YYDKDF (reference sequence).

The chain couples TRBV28 to TRBJ2-5, with TRBD2 matching 8 bases. The junction had 8 bases not matched to a gene; V was cut back by 6 bases and J by 5 bases. The CDR3 length is 14 residues. CDR1 is MDHEN, CDR2 SYDVKM, per germline. Here the CDR3 reads CASSPRGGIETQYF. In nucleotides, the CDR3 is TGTGCCAGCAGCCCACGGGGGGGGATCGAGACCCAGTACTTC. The full variable domain, with the rest looked up from reference TRBV28 and TRBJ2-5, is DVKVTQSSRYLVKRTGEKVFLECVQDMDHENMFWYRQDPGLGLRLIYFSYDVKMKEKGDIPEGYSVSREKKERFSLILESASTNQTSMYLCASSPRGGIETQYFGPGTRLLVL.

This chain joins TRBV5-1 and TRBJ2-5, with D possibly TRBD2 on 6 matching bases. The ends were cut back, 3 bases at V and 4 bases at J, with 16 bases in the middle. Germline loops: CDR1 SGHRS, CDR2 YFSETQ. The length of the CDR3 is 15 residues. Here the CDR3 DNA reads TGCGCCAGCAGCTCAGTATCAGCGGGTACAGAGACCCAGTACTTC. It codes for CASSSVSAGTETQYF.

The V gene is TRBV7-9, the J gene TRBJ2-2; D not certain. The length of the CDR3 is 12 residues. Deletions cut 5 bases from V and 13 bases from J, with 14 bases between. Germline V gives CDR1 SEHNR, CDR2 FQNEAQ (reference sequence). The CDR3 sequence: CASSHSGTWLFF. CDR3 bases: TGTGCCAGCAGCCACAGTGGAACTTGGCTGTTTTTT.

This CDR3 reads CASSINKGAYEQYF. Here the CDR3 DNA reads TGCGCCAGCAGCATTAATAAGGGGGCCTACGAGCAGTACTTC. This rearrangement joins TRBV4-1 to TRBJ2-7, with a possible D match to TRBD1 (6 bases). Germline values: CDR1 MGHRA, CDR2 YSYEKL. The V end was cut by 5 bases, the J end by 2 bases, with 13 bases between. The CDR3 runs 14 residues.

V gene TRBV5-3 combines with J gene TRBJ2-7, with D perhaps TRBD2 (5 bases). TRBV5-3 is labeled an ORF, and its function is uncertain. V was clipped by 1 base and J by 2 bases, with 28 bases between them. The CDR3 is 20 residues long. The chain's CDR3 is CARSLLLTGSGELHAYEQYF. Written as DNA, the CDR3 is TGTGCCAGAAGCTTGCTGTTAACGGGGTCCGGCGAACTTCATGCCTACGAGCAGTACTTC.

V usage is TRBV15 and J usage is TRBJ1-1; D not resolved. Germline CDR1 LNHNV, CDR2 YYDKDF (reference sequence). The length of the CDR3 is 14 residues. The ends were cut back, 0 bases at V and 7 bases at J, with 12 bases in the middle. The CDR3 reads CATSRDLVTVEAFF. The CDR3 DNA reads as TGTGCCACCAGCAGAGATCTAGTCACTGTTGAAGCTTTCTTT. Full variable domain (outside the CDR3, taken from reference TRBV15 and TRBJ1-1): DAMVIQNPRYQVTQFGKPVTLSCSQTLNHNVMYWYQQKSSQAPKLLFHYYDKDFNNEADTPDNFQSRRPNTSFCFLDIRSPGLGDTAMYLCATSRDLVTVEAFFGQGTRLTVV.

On this clone: Different DNA sequences within this sample yield the same CDR3. The chain has TRBV28 and TRBJ1-5; D is uncertain. Trimming removed 3 bases at V and 5 bases at J, with 5 bases between. Germline V gene lookup returns CDR1 MDHEN and CDR2 SYDVKM. The CDR3 totals 12 residues. CDR3 in amino acids: CASSFPDQPQHF. The DNA for the CDR3 is TGTGCCAGCAGTTTCCCAGATCAGCCCCAGCATTTT.

This chain joins TRBV2 and TRBJ2-1; D perhaps matches TRBD2 (5 bases). Deletions cut 3 bases from V and 7 bases from J, with 16 bases between. Germline lookup yields CDR1 SNHLY and CDR2 FYNNEI. The length of the CDR3 is 15 residues. CDR3 loop: CASSEASGPSNEQFF. CDR3 coding DNA: TGTGCCAGCAGTGAGGCAAGCGGACCAAGTAATGAGCAGTTCTTC.

The chain employs TRBV4-1 and TRBJ1-1, with D perhaps matching TRBD1 (5 bases). V gave up 5 bases and J gave up 1 base, with 17 bases separating them. The germline V gene has CDR1 MGHRA and CDR2 YSYEKL. The CDR3 is made up of 16 amino acids. CDR3 residues: CASSTRGGVENTEAFF. The CDR3 DNA follows: TGCGCCAGCAGCACCCGGGGGGGGGTCGAGAACACTGAAGCTTTCTTT.

V is TRBV11-2 and J is TRBJ2-7; unclear D gene. V was trimmed by 0 bases and J by 5 bases, leaving 8 bases between them. The CDR3 sequence is 13 residues long. CDR1 and CDR2 (germline): SGHAT, FQNNGV. This CDR3 is CASSLDLQDEQYF. The CDR3 DNA reads as TGTGCCAGCAGCTTAGATCTCCAGGACGAGCAGTACTTC.

The gene calls are TRBV19 and TRBJ1-5; the D gene is possibly TRBD1 (5 bases). Germline V gene sequence: CDR1 LNHDA, CDR2 SQIVND (reference sequence). V was trimmed by 5 bases and J by 0 bases, leaving 8 bases between them. The CDR3 loop spans 14 amino acids. The CDR3 is CASSQQDSNQPQHF. The CDR3 DNA sequence: TGTGCCAGTAGTCAACAGGATAGCAATCAGCCCCAGCATTTT. The complete variable domain, with remaining parts taken from reference TRBV19 and TRBJ1-5, reads DGGITQSPKYLFRKEGQNVTLSCEQNLNHDAMYWYRQDPGQGLRLIYYSQIVNDFQKGDIAEGYSVSREKKESFPLTVTSAQKNPTAFYLCASSQQDSNQPQHFGDGTRLSIL.

This chain joins TRBV7-6 and TRBJ1-5; 8 bases match TRBD1. In germline, CDR1 is SGHVS, CDR2 FNYEAQ. The CDR3 loop spans 14 amino acids. V lost 5 bases to trimming and J lost 6 bases; unmatched junction nucleotides: 6. Here the CDR3 reads CASSPTGVGQPQHF. The CDR3 DNA reads TGTGCCAGCAGCCCGACAGGGGTTGGTCAGCCCCAGCATTTT.

The chain joins TRBV18 to TRBJ2-5; the match to TRBD2 covers 10 bases. The CDR3 has 16 residues. From germline, CDR1 is KGHSH and CDR2 LQKENI. V was pared by 1 base and J by 0 bases, with 2 bases of the junction left unmatched. CDR3 DNA sequence: TGTGCCAGCTCACCACAGCGGGGGGGATACCAAGAGACCCAGTACTTC. Its protein is CASSPQRGGYQETQYF.

The chain recombines TRBV2 with TRBJ2-7; tentative D call: TRBD1 (6 bases). Per germline, CDR1 SNHLY and CDR2 FYNNEI. This CDR3 spans 13 amino acids. V was cut by 4 bases and J by 2 bases, with 9 bases left in between. CDR3 amino acids: CASSARDTYEQYF. CDR3 DNA: TGTGCCAGCAGTGCCCGGGACACCTACGAGCAGTACTTC.

The chain has TRBV19 and TRBJ2-6; tentative D call: TRBD1 (6 bases). Trimming removed 9 bases at V and 0 bases at J, with 12 bases between. The CDR3 runs 15 residues. Per the germline V gene, CDR1 is LNHDA and CDR2 is SQIVND (reference sequence). The CDR3 nucleotides read TGTGCCAGCATTGACAGGCACTCTGGGGCCAACGTCCTGACTTTC. It codes for CASIDRHSGANVLTF.

The chain employs TRBV28 and TRBJ2-5; D perhaps matches TRBD1 (5 bases). V lost 3 bases to trimming and J lost 4 bases, with 15 bases between them. The CDR3 consists of 15 residues. Germline loops: CDR1 MDHEN, CDR2 SYDVKM. The CDR3 DNA reads TGTGCCAGCAGTTTGATCCCCGACAGAGTAGAGACCCAGTACTTC. This sequence encodes CASSLIPDRVETQYF.

The CDR3, as DNA: TGTGCCAGCAGCCCAGGGGGCCTGAGCTCCTATAATTCACCCCTCCACTTT. Encoded protein: CASSPGGLSSYNSPLHF. This chain connects TRBV7-8 to TRBJ1-6, with TRBD1 identical over 8 bases. Trimming cost V 5 bases and J 0 bases; bases outside gene matches: 6. Germline V gene lookup returns CDR1 SGHVS and CDR2 FQNEAQ. The CDR3 consists of 17 residues.

The table lists this clone with a count of one. This chain uses TRBV18 with TRBJ2-7, with TRBD2 matching over 11 bases. Per the germline V gene, CDR1 is KGHSH and CDR2 is LQKENI. The ends lost 3 bases at V and 2 bases at J; junction bases unmatched: 9. CDR3 length: 17 amino acids. The CDR3, as DNA: TGTGCCAGCTCACCCGATTTAGCGGGAGGGCATACCTACGAGCAGTACTTC. Residues: CASSPDLAGGHTYEQYF. Full variable domain (rest looked up from reference TRBV18 and TRBJ2-7): NAGVMQNPRHLVRRRGQEARLRCSPMKGHSHVYWYRQLPEEGLKFMVYLQKENIIDESGMPKERFSAEFPKEGPSILRIQQVVRGDSAAYFCASSPDLAGGHTYEQYFGPGTRLTVT.

This clone occurred once. The chain is built from TRBV5-1 and TRBJ2-3; the match to TRBD2 covers 8 bases. The germline V gene has CDR1 SGHRS and CDR2 YFSETQ. Losses at the gene ends were 7 bases for V and 1 base for J; bases not matched to a gene: 8. The CDR3 is 15 residues long. Here the CDR3 DNA reads TGCGCCAGCGCGTCGGGGGGGGAGGGCACAGATACGCAGTATTTT. Translating it yields CASASGGEGTDTQYF.